The TCR beta chain under discussion was sequenced for a study of blood T cell repertoires in COVID-19. Note on this clone: The same CDR3 arises from other DNA sequences in this sample as well.

In the authors' workflow: Estimated nucleated cell counts came from reference gene primer amplification. The table came from immunoSEQ multiplex PCR; TCRdb's copy has only in-frame clones and leaves some out. The DNA gave D and trimming, while V, J and clone size come from that table. The table has more than 150,000 clones, 80% to 90% seen once. Seattle enrolled patients during active infection and tracked them longitudinally. The ends were cut back, 4 bases at V and 0 bases at J, with 8 bases in the middle. Per germline, CDR1 SGDLS and CDR2 YYNGEE. The CDR3 sequence is 13 residues long. Specimen: peripheral blood. This TCR derives from a woman in her 70s with COVID-19, enrolled during active disease. The genes are TRBV9 and TRBJ2-7, with D tentatively TRBD1 (5 bases). The CDR3 sequence: CASSSGSSYEQYF. CDR3 DNA: TGTGCCAGCAGCTCAGGGTCCTCCTACGAGCAGTACTTC.